The clone carrying this T cell receptor (beta chain) was recorded only once. Antigen specificity is unknown. TCRdb's table, derived via immunoSEQ multiplex PCR, lists solely in-frame clones and lacks some. The sample comprises some 80,000 clones, 85% to 90% of which are singletons, and approximately 0.54% rests with the top ten. The data were obtained in a study of OX40 agonist ivuxolimab in advanced cancers. On the study more broadly: A diagnosis of hepatocellular carcinoma, melanoma, renal cell or head and neck cancer was present in dose-escalation patients. The study's findings and limits: By week 6 at 0.1 to 3.0 mg/kg, blood CD4+ and CD8+ T cells had expanded clonally.

V lost 3 bases to trimming and J lost 5 bases; unmatched junction nucleotides: 7. Germline lookup yields CDR1 SGDLS and CDR2 YYNGEE. The CDR3 is 16 residues long. V is TRBV9 and J is TRBJ2-2; 10 bases are shared with TRBD1. The specimen was CD4+ or CD8+ T cells sorted from blood, collected in a trial of the OX40 agonist ivuxolimab. This TCR came from an adult with an advanced solid tumor such as melanoma, head and neck, liver or kidney cancer. CDR3 protein: CASSAPGQGGTGELFF. CDR3 bases: TGTGCCAGCAGCGCCCCCGGACAGGGGGGAACCGGGGAGCTGTTTTTT.